The sequence of this TCR beta chain was determined in a study of CD8+CD57+ T cells in acquired aplastic anemia. Whole-study context: Recorded DNA amounts for sorted CD4+ and CD8+ cells had an average of approximately 3 ug.

Study-wide points: Fewer than 35 sequences, all CD8+ CDR3, were shared between patients and controls. CD8+ Simpson's diversity showed no significant patient-control difference.

The V and J ends lost 1 base and 7 bases, in that order; junction bases with no gene match: 9. The germline CDR1 and CDR2 sequences are GTSNPN and SVGIG (reference sequence). The CDR3 contains 14 residues. Genomic DNA templated the TCR beta VDJ and CDR3 profiling. TCRdb fed the reads into MiXCR, producing one record per CDR3 protein. The sample carries 250,000 to 350,000 distinct CDR3 sequences, approximately 57% recorded once. This clonotype was recorded a few times. The target antigen is unknown. The TCR originated in a human donor with severe aplastic anemia or a healthy control (not recorded which). Material: sorted CD4+, CD8+, or CD8+CD57+ T cells (not recorded which) from PBMCs. The chain is built from TRBV30 and TRBJ1-1; TRBD1 matches 7 bases. The CDR3 loop reads CAWSGRDRSFEAFF. CDR3 bases: TGTGCCTGGAGTGGGCGGGACAGAAGTTTTGAAGCTTTCTTT.